The 24 T cell receptor beta chains in this list originate from one sample, sequenced in a study of blood T cell repertoires in COVID-19. Measured with immunoSEQ multiplex PCR; TCRdb has only the in-frame clones, and not every one. The data contain about 180,000 clones, more than 65% of them seen just once; the ten biggest clones take up approximately 18%. Sequencing input: PBMCs or T cells enriched from blood (not recorded which). These receptor sequences come from a man aged 60-69 years who had recovered from COVID-19.

The J gene is TRBJ1-1, the V gene TRBV6-6; 8 bases are shared with TRBD1. This CDR3 is 13 amino acids long. J lost 4 bases, V lost 2 bases, and 0 bases had no gene match. Germline assignment: CDR1 MNHNY and CDR2 SVGAGI (reference sequence). The CDR3 sequence is CASSYTGGTEAFF. Here the CDR3 DNA reads TGTGCCAGCAGTTACACAGGGGGCACTGAAGCTTTCTTT.

CDR3 in amino acids: CASSRLAGAMNTGELFF. CDR3 bases: TGTGCCAGCAGTAGACTAGCGGGAGCGATGAACACCGGGGAGCTGTTTTTT. The rearrangement links TRBV28 to TRBJ2-2, with TRBD2 identical over 12 bases. This CDR3 has 17 amino acids. After removal of 5 bases from V and 1 base from J, the junction contained 5 bases not matched to a gene. Per germline, CDR1 MDHEN and CDR2 SYDVKM.

This sequence joins TRBV19 and TRBJ2-3; 10 bases map to TRBD2. Trimming at V came to 3 bases and at J to 0 bases, leaving 12 bases not matched to a gene. Germline V gene data show CDR1 as LNHDA and CDR2 as SQIVND (reference sequence). CDR3 length equals 19 residues. CDR3 in DNA: TGTGCCAGTAGTATGCTTGCTAGCGGGAGTAGGGGTAGCACAGATACGCAGTATTTT. Protein product: CASSMLASGSRGSTDTQYF.

The gene calls are TRBV2 and TRBJ2-1, with 9 nucleotides matching TRBD1. Germline V gives CDR1 SNHLY, CDR2 FYNNEI. Unmatched junction bases numbered 6, after V lost 6 bases and J lost 3 bases. There are 15 residues in the CDR3. CDR3 sequence: CASSRQGVGYNEQFF. For the CDR3, the DNA is TGTGCCAGCAGCAGACAGGGGGTAGGCTACAATGAGCAGTTCTTC.

The rearrangement joins TRBV27 to TRBJ2-6; D gene ambiguous. CDR1 and CDR2 from the germline V gene are MNHEY and SMNVEV (reference sequence). The length of the CDR3 is 18 residues. V was pared by 3 bases and J by 0 bases, with 15 bases between. The CDR3 nucleotides are TGTGCCAGCAGTTTCCGAGGCCCCTGGTACTCTGGGGCCAACGTCCTGACTTTC. This encodes CASSFRGPWYSGANVLTF.

The genes are TRBV9 and TRBJ2-5; 8 bases line up with TRBD2. The V and J ends lost 0 bases and 6 bases, in that order; junction bases with no gene match: 7. Per the germline V gene, CDR1 is SGDLS and CDR2 is YYNGEE. This CDR3 comprises 15 residues. CDR3 in DNA: TGTGCCAGCAGCGTAGCTACGGGGGGGTCCCAGACCCAGTACTTC. Translation gives CASSVATGGSQTQYF.

The rearrangement uses TRBV27 and TRBJ1-1; D unresolved. Germline CDR1 MNHEY, CDR2 SMNVEV (reference sequence). Trimming removed 2 bases at V and 2 bases at J, with 9 bases between. The CDR3 consists of 14 residues. CDR3 amino acids: CASSLNRINTEAFF. CDR3 sequence (DNA): TGTGCCAGCAGTTTAAACAGAATCAACACTGAAGCTTTCTTT.

The V call is TRBV24-1, the J call TRBJ2-7; 8 bases agree with TRBD1. V lost 7 bases and J lost 3; bases outside the gene matches: 19. The CDR3 sequence is 18 residues long. From germline, CDR1 is KGHDR and CDR2 SFDVKD. CDR3 sequence reads: CATSETGTGRVCRYEQYF. CDR3 bases: TGTGCCACCAGCGAAACCGGGACAGGACGAGTTTGTCGCTACGAGCAGTACTTC.

J is TRBJ1-1 and V is TRBV2, with 10 bases fitting TRBD1. J gave up 7 bases and V 4 bases, and 12 bases lay outside the gene matches. This CDR3 contains 16 residues. Germline assignment: CDR1 SNHLY and CDR2 FYNNEI. The CDR3 DNA is TGTGCCAGCAGTGGAGAGACAGGGGGCGCGTTAAGTGAAGCTTTCTTT. Its translation: CASSGETGGALSEAFF.

The gene calls are TRBV29-1 and TRBJ2-2, with a possible D match to TRBD2 (6 bases). This CDR3 is 13 amino acids long. The germline V and J ends were trimmed by 7 bases and 6 bases, with 15 bases remaining between them. Germline V gives CDR1 SQVTM, CDR2 ANQGSEA. The CDR3 sequence is CSGWEAVSGELFF. DNA for the CDR3: TGCAGCGGATGGGAGGCCGTTTCCGGGGAGCTGTTTTTT.

The chain recombines TRBV28 with TRBJ2-7; D may be TRBD2 (6 bases). The CDR3 is 17 residues long. From germline, CDR1 is MDHEN and CDR2 SYDVKM. V was clipped by 9 bases and J by 3 bases, with 27 bases between them. DNA for the CDR3: TGTGCCAGTTACCCGGGACTTGAAATTGTTGCGGTCTACGAGCAGTACTTC. Its protein is CASYPGLEIVAVYEQYF. The full variable domain, its missing parts supplied by reference TRBV28 and TRBJ2-7, is DVKVTQSSRYLVKRTGEKVFLECVQDMDHENMFWYRQDPGLGLRLIYFSYDVKMKEKGDIPEGYSVSREKKERFSLILESASTNQTSMYLCASYPGLEIVAVYEQYFGPGTRLTVT.

In nucleotides, the CDR3 is TGCAGCGTAGAGGGACAGCTAAACACTGAAGCTTTCTTT. Translated: CSVEGQLNTEAFF. V gene TRBV29-1 combines with J gene TRBJ1-1, with 7 bases lining up with TRBD1. The CDR3 extends over 13 amino acids. V lost 6 bases to trimming and J lost 2 bases; unmatched junction nucleotides: 6. CDR1 SQVTM and CDR2 ANQGSEA come from the germline V gene.

This clone was detected only a few times. V and J are TRBV12-5 and TRBJ2-7; 13 bases fit TRBD2. The trim removed 7 bases at V and 2 bases at J, leaving 5 bases unmatched. Germline CDR1 LGHNT, CDR2 FRNRAP. This CDR3 contains 15 residues. CDR3 amino acids: CASAPLAGGTYEQYF. CDR3 bases: TGTGCTAGTGCCCCACTAGCGGGAGGGACCTACGAGCAGTACTTC.

The chain recombines TRBV2 with TRBJ2-7; 10 bases fit TRBD1. In germline, CDR1 is SNHLY, CDR2 FYNNEI. The J segment lost 0 bases and the V segment lost 5 bases, leaving 7 bases of the junction unmatched. The CDR3 extends over 16 amino acids. The CDR3 here is CASSPTGGRISYEQYF. CDR3 bases: TGTGCCAGCAGTCCGACAGGGGGCCGAATCTCCTACGAGCAGTACTTC.

The chain uses TRBV9 and TRBJ2-3, with TRBD2 identical over 7 bases. Germline V gene sequence: CDR1 SGDLS, CDR2 YYNGEE. Trimming cost V 1 base and J 2 bases; bases outside gene matches: 7. The CDR3 sequence is 16 residues long. Here the CDR3 reads CASSVSASGATDTQYF. As DNA, the CDR3 is TGTGCCAGCAGCGTATCCGCTAGCGGAGCCACAGATACGCAGTATTTT. Filled out from reference TRBV9 and TRBJ2-3, the complete variable domain reads DSGVTQTPKHLITATGQRVTLRCSPRSGDLSVYWYQQSLDQGLQFLIQYYNGEERAKGNILERFSAQQFPDLHSELNLSSLELGDSALYFCASSVSASGATDTQYFGPGTRLTVL.

V usage is TRBV2 and J usage is TRBJ2-5; D is perhaps TRBD1 (6 bases). CDR1 and CDR2 from the germline V gene are SNHLY and FYNNEI. This CDR3 is 14 amino acids long. Trimming took off 6 bases at V and 4 bases at J, with 15 bases between the two ends. The CDR3 sequence: CASRQGSLGETQYF. The CDR3, as DNA: TGTGCCAGCAGGCAGGGGAGTTTAGGAGAGACCCAGTACTTC.

This clone was counted between two and nine times. The chain couples TRBV21-1 to TRBJ2-3; no check of the table's D call, TRBD1, against the DNA was made. TRBV21-1 is given as a pseudogene. The CDR3 covers 16 residues. The CDR3 reads CASSKAGQGATDTQYF. CDR3 sequence (DNA): TGTGCCAGCAGCAAAGCAGGCCAGGGGGCGACAGATACGCAGTATTTT.

This clone was recorded many times. The chain has TRBV3-1 (or the pseudogene TRBV3-2) and TRBJ1-5, with 9 bases lining up with TRBD1. The germline V gene has CDR1 LGHDT and CDR2 YNNKEL (reference sequence). Trimming removed 4 bases from V and 1 base from J; junction bases left unmatched: 8. This CDR3 comprises 17 residues. The CDR3 spells CASSPRTGAESNQPQHF. The CDR3 DNA is TGTGCCAGCAGCCCCCGGACAGGGGCAGAGAGCAATCAGCCCCAGCATTTT.

The J gene is TRBJ1-2, the V gene TRBV10-3; the D gene is possibly TRBD1 (5 bases). This CDR3 is 13 amino acids long. Germline-derived CDR1 and CDR2 are ENHRY and SYGVKD. V lost 3 bases and J lost 4, with 9 bases in between. CDR3 bases: TGTGCCATCAGTGACAGGGCCCTCTATGGCTACACCTTC. Its translation is CAISDRALYGYTF.

The chain combines TRBV11-3 with TRBJ2-1, with D possibly TRBD1 on 5 matching bases. Germline-derived CDR1 and CDR2 are SGHNT and YENEEA. The CDR3 contains 15 residues. Between the trimmed V and J ends, which lost 2 bases and 4 bases, there was a span of 12 bases. This CDR3 is CASSLNSRAYNEQFF. Here the CDR3 DNA reads TGTGCCAGCAGCTTAAACAGCAGGGCATACAATGAGCAGTTCTTC.

The chain recombines TRBV27 with TRBJ2-3, with 8 bases fitting TRBD2. Per the germline V gene, CDR1 is MNHEY and CDR2 is SMNVEV (reference sequence). V shed 5 bases, J shed 2 bases, and the junction held 15 bases outside the gene matches. The CDR3 consists of 18 residues. The CDR3 here is CASSKRLYGRASTDTQYF. CDR3 coding DNA: TGTGCCAGCAGTAAACGACTCTACGGGAGGGCTTCCACAGATACGCAGTATTTT.

The chain combines TRBV30 with TRBJ1-4, with TRBD1 identical over 8 bases. J lost 4 bases, V lost 7 bases, and 14 bases had no gene match. CDR3 size: 16 residues. CDR1 and CDR2 from the germline V gene are GTSNPN and SVGIG (reference sequence). CDR3: CASRPTQGGLNEKLFF. The CDR3 nucleotides read TGTGCCTCCCGACCCACACAGGGGGGGCTTAATGAAAAACTGTTTTTT.

This chain uses TRBV7-9 with TRBJ1-5; D might be TRBD1 (6 bases). The germline V gene encodes CDR1 SEHNR and CDR2 FQNEAQ (reference sequence). CDR3 length: 12 amino acids. V was cut by 6 bases and J by 7 bases, with 10 bases left in between. As DNA, the CDR3 is TGTGCCAGCAGTATTGGGACACAGCCCCAGCATTTT. This translates into CASSIGTQPQHF.

In this sample, this clone turned up once. This chain links TRBV24-1 with TRBJ2-2; 11 bases are a match to TRBD1. The CDR3 totals 16 residues. In germline, CDR1 is KGHDR, CDR2 SFDVKD. Germline trimming cut 5 bases from V and 5 bases from J; bases unmatched to any gene: 6. CDR3 sequence (DNA): TGTGCCACCAGTGGCCAGGGACAGGGGGGTACCGGGGAGCTGTTTTTT. Translated, it gives CATSGQGQGGTGELFF.